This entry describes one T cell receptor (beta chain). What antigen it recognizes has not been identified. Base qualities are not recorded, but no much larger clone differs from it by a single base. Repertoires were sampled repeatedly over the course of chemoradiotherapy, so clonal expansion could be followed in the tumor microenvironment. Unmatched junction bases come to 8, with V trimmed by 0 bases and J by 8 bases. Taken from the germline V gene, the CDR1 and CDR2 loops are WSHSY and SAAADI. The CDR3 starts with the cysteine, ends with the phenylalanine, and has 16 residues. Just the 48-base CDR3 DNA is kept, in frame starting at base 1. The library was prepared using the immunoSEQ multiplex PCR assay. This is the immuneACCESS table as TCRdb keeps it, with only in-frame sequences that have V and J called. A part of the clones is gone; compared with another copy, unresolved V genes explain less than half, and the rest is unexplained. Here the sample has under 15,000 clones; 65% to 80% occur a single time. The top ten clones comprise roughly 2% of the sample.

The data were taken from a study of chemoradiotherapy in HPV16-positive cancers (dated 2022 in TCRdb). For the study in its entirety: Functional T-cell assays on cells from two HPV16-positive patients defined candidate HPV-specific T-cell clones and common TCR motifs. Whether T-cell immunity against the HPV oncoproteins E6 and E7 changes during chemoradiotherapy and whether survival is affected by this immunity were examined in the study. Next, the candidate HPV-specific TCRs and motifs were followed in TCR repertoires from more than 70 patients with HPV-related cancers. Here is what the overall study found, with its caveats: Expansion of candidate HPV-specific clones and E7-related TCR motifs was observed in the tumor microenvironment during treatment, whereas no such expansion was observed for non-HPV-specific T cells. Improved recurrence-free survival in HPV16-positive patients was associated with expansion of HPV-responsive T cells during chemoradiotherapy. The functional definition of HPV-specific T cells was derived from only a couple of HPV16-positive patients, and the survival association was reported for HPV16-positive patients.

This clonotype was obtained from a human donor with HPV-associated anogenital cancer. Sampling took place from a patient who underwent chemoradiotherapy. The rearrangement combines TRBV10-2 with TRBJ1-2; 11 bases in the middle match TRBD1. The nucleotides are TGCGCCAGCAGTGAGTCCGGACAGGGGGCACGCGGAGGCTACACCTTC. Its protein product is CASSESGQGARGGYTF.